What follows is one T cell receptor (beta chain) and its context. The antigen it binds to is not known. To prepare the library, the immunoSEQ multiplex PCR assay was applied. A mixture of 60 forward primers for TCR Vbeta segments and 13 reverse primers for TCR Jbeta segments was used in the multiplex PCR. A multiplex PCR assay on genomic DNA amplified the CDR3 region of rearranged TCR beta genes. The Illumina HiSeq System was used to sequence the amplified TCR beta libraries as 87-base-pair reads. Turning to the authors' computational methods: A later analysis tallied 70 million to 100 million unique TCR beta chains across the approximately 670 repertoires, and some 12 million of those chains were shared by two or more donors. Raw reads were error-corrected and collapsed into unique sequences by a nearest-neighbor algorithm in which closely related sequences were merged to remove PCR and sequencing errors. To assign V, D and J gene segments, CDR3 sequences were aligned to IMGT reference sequences. For a sequence to be retained, a match of at least six nucleotides to both a V gene segment and a J gene segment was required. Rearrangements were called productive when the CDR3 lacked stop codons and stayed in frame with V and J; all others were non-productive. Following IMGT convention, CDR3 was defined as the stretch from the second conserved V-encoded cysteine to the conserved J-encoded phenylalanine. The earlier analysis of 587 of the donors excluded sequences that lacked an unambiguous match to a single V gene segment. In an earlier analysis of 450 to 700 of the donors, V segments were called functional above 56.7% productive rearrangements and were called segregating when the between-donor standard deviation exceeded 5%. A statistical classification framework was built for diagnosing cytomegalovirus status from the catalog of TCR beta chain sequences. A later analysis assigned V and J genes by comparing TCR nucleotide sequences with IMGT/GENE-DB human TR gene sequences. The TCRdist pipeline was used in a later analysis to assign CDR3 sequences and most-parsimonious VDJ recombination scenarios. In a later analysis, every TCR beta chain was defined by the combination of its CDR3 amino acid sequence and its V-gene family, and reads without a unique V-gene family were dropped. As a way to deal with suspected cross-contamination and a sequencing artifact, a later analysis dropped 592 nucleotide sequences that were highly shared and had low generation probability. In a later analysis, a clonal expansion index was calculated for each public chain from normalized within-repertoire ranks of inferred template counts. In a later analysis, generation probabilities were computed using a VDJ recombination model fitted to out-of-frame rearrangements, and the results were checked against IGoR. A later analysis scored TCR-TCR, TCR-HLA and TCR-CMV co-occurrence with hypergeometric tests, applying a repertoire-size bias correction to TCR pairs. A later analysis estimated false discovery rates by permuting HLA or CMV assignments 20 times. In a later analysis, co-occurring TCRs were grouped using DBSCAN, with TCRdist sequence similarity added in when clustering inside HLA-allele-positive subsets. Repertoires with fewer than 30,000 or more than 120,000 public chains were left out of co-occurrence clustering, as were five repertoires with anomalous nucleotide sharing. TCRdb carries this immuneACCESS record with in-frame sequences only. Its versions omit some clonotypes, under half of them owing to an unresolved V gene in the studies checked, with the rest unexplained. V and J calls and clone size are as listed in that table; D and trimming were resolved from the DNA. The sample table records roughly 190,000 clones. Roughly 6.7% of the sample rests with the top ten.

The data were obtained in a study of cytomegalovirus exposure and HLA in healthy donors listed by TCRdb under 2017. Looking at the study overall: An earlier analysis of roughly 610 of the donors reported approximately 260 Gb of sequence data and 117 million unique TCR beta sequences obtained from about 200 million T cells. On average, roughly 250,000 unique TCR beta nucleotide sequences were sequenced per donor among 398 genotyped donors of the cohort, with about 19% of those sequences being non-productive. A later analysis re-examined previously published TCR beta repertoires from 500 to 700 donors and added high-resolution HLA genotyping to investigate patterns of TCR occurrence. Rather than using new phenotypic data, the later analysis identified candidate immune exposures from TCR beta sequences and from how often those sequences occurred across donors. A separate validation cohort of 90 to 150 different subjects was used in addition to the approximately 700-subject first cohort. The genetic ancestry cluster associated with self-reported Caucasian donors included roughly 84% of the roughly 390 genotyped donors. The number of typed donors differed by locus: roughly 620-630 for A, B, C, DRB1 and DQB1; 522 for DQA1; fewer than 610 for DPA1; and about 470 for DPB1. Genome-wide SNP genotypes for about 60% of the roughly 700 donors were used in a later genetic analysis, which treated that subset as a discovery cohort. Four or five DR-DQ haplotypes were treated as single units for association and clustering because of strong linkage in the cohort. An earlier analysis of 587 of the donors used high-throughput TCR beta sequencing to judge whether each TCR beta V gene segment behaved as functional or pseudogenic. An early release covering 500 to 750 HLA-typed donors comprised about 300 gigabases of sequencing data and approximately 85 million unique TCR sequences. Donor age, sex, ethnicity and CMV serostatus were collected together with the repertoire data. Class I and class II HLA loci were covered by the typing at four-digit resolution. Every discovery cohort repertoire had been produced on one sequencing platform. Using immunosequencing, the study profiled T cell repertoires from 550 to 750 subjects and related those repertoires to cytomegalovirus serostatus. The study aimed to test whether cataloging public T cell receptors could reveal signatures of past pathogen exposure. High-throughput TCR immunosequencing, statistical association of individual TCRs with disease status, and machine learning were combined to predict cytomegalovirus infection status. Findings and caveats that apply to the study as a whole: The cohort was sequenced for TCR beta chains only, and without alpha or paired-chain data the features that could be detected were limited. Specific HLA alleles were associated with 15,000 to 20,000 TCR beta sequences at a false discovery rate of 0.05 in a later analysis. Most TCR sequences were seen in very few donors, while some public TCRs were found in many individuals. Roughly uniform sequencing depth across donors was assumed in presence/absence analyses, although this assumption may not hold. Strong co-occurrence of HLA alleles, especially DR and DQ, made assigning TCR associations to individual alleles difficult. The study gave a list of about 170 TCR beta chains associated with cytomegalovirus. The authors suggested that the approach could potentially be extended to other disease states and immunological phenotypes. V-gene and J-gene trimming of TCR beta chains was associated with a missense DCLRE1C variant in a later genetic analysis, and the association was replicated in an independent cohort. A later analysis found that TCR association rates varied across HLA loci, with DRB1 alleles showing the most associated TCRs and HLA-C alleles the fewest. A later genetic analysis reported fewer N-insertions in productive TCRs among donors in an Asian-associated ancestry cluster than the roughly 650-donor mean. A later analysis reported that several top co-occurrence clusters appeared linked to parvovirus B19, influenza, CMV and Epstein-Barr virus. Because HLA typing was missing for some donors at each locus, association tests included only the typed subset. Around 16 rarely observed V segments, including chromosome 9 orphons, were excluded from the earlier analysis of about 610 of the donors because counts were too low. A few of the identified cytomegalovirus-associated TCR beta chains were confirmed in vitro to be specific for cytomegalovirus antigens. A further reported finding was that TCR beta sequences accurately predicted the HLA-A and HLA-B alleles for most subjects in the first cohort. An earlier analysis of 587 of the donors showed that most TCR beta V segments appeared in productive rearrangements either about 87% or about 30% of the time, which broadly matched IMGT annotations. According to a later analysis, most CMV-associated TCR beta chains appeared to be HLA-restricted, and the HLA associations seemed to be driven largely by CMV exposure. For the cohort, immune exposure information was limited to CMV serostatus. Correlated functional status among segregating V segments might reflect linkage disequilibrium, but an unknown experimental factor could not be ruled out. In a later analysis, HLA-associated TCR beta chains showed more clonal expansion and lower generation probabilities than non-associated chains that were equally common. Because the 87-base-pair reads could not distinguish some IMGT-functional V segments, including TRBV6-2 and TRBV6-3, those segments were excluded. The classifier was reported to diagnose cytomegalovirus status with high specificity and sensitivity in both the original and validation cohorts. A cluster of highly shared sequence variants was judged likely to represent a technical artifact of the sequencing pipeline.

From cysteine to phenylalanine, the CDR3 is 14 amino acids long. This entry keeps only the CDR3 DNA: 42 bases, framed from base 1. CDR1 MRHNA and CDR2 SNTAGT are derived from the germline V gene. Between the V and J ends, shortened by 3 bases and 0 bases respectively, the junction contains 8 bases. The cohort comprised around 690 healthy bone marrow donors. Cohort members were all nominally healthy when sampled, although unrecorded immune exposures were likely present. The donor tested CMV seronegative, placing the donor among the 300 to 450 seronegative members of the cohort. A peripheral blood sample was provided by each donor, and peripheral blood mononuclear cells were used for TCR beta sequencing. Genomic DNA extraction from the blood cell samples was performed with the Qiagen DNeasy Blood Extraction Kit.

The sequenced material came from PBMCs. This clonotype originated in a man aged 25-40 years in good health and CMV-seronegative. The chain links TRBV6-4 with TRBJ1-1, with the D gene too uncertain to name. CDR3 loop: CASSEGGLNTEAFF. The DNA sequence is TGTGCCAGCAGTGAAGGCGGGCTGAACACTGAAGCTTTCTTT.